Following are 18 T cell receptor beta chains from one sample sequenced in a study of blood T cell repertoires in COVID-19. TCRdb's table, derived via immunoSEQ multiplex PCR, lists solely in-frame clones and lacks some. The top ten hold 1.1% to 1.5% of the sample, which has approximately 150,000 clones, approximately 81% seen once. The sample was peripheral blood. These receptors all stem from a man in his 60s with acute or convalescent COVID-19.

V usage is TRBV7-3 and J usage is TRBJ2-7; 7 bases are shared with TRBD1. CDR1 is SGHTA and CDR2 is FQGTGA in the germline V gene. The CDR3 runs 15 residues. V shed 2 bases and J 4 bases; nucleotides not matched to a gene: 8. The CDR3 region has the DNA TGTGCCAGCAGCTTAGACCCTGGGACAGCTTACGAGCAGTACTTC. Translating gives CASSLDPGTAYEQYF.

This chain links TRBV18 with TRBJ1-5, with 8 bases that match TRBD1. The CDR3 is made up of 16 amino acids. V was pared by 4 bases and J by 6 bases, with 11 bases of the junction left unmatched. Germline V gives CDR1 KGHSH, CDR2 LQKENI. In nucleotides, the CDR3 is TGTGCCAGCTCACGTAATCCAGGGGGCAGGTTTCAGCCCCAGCATTTT. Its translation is CASSRNPGGRFQPQHF.

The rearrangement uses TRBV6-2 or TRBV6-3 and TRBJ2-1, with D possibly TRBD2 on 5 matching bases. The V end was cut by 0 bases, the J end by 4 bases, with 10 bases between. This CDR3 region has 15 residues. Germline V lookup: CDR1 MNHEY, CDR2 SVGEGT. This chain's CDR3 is CASSYSRTGYNEQFF. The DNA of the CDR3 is TGTGCCAGCAGTTACTCTCGGACGGGGTACAATGAGCAGTTCTTC.

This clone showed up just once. CDR3 sequence (DNA): TGCGCCAGCAGCTTGGCAGGGACAGGTTATTCCTACGAGCAGTACTTC. It is translated as CASSLAGTGYSYEQYF. The rearrangement uses TRBV5-1 and TRBJ2-7; TRBD1 aligns across 8 bases. Germline loops: CDR1 SGHRS, CDR2 YFSETQ. Trimming at V came to 0 bases and at J to 1 base, leaving 6 bases not matched to a gene. There are 16 residues in the CDR3.

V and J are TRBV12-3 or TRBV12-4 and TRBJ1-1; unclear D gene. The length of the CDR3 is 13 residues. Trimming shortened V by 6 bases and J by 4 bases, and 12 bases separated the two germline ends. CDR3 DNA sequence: TGTGCCAGCAGGGTCCCGGCGGGCACTGAAGCTTTCTTT. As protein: CASRVPAGTEAFF.

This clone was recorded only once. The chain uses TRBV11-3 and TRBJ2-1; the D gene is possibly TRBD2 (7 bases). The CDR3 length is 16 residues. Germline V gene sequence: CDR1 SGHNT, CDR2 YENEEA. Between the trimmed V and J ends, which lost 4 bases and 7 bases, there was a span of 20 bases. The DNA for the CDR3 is TGTGCCAGCAGCTCTTTAGGGGGGGCGCCGGGTAATGAGCAGTTCTTC. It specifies CASSSLGGAPGNEQFF.

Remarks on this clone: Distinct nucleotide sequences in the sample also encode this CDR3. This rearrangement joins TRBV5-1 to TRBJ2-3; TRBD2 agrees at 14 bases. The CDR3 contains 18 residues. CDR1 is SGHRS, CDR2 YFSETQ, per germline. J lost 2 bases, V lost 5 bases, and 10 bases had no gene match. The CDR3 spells CASSSGLAGGSSTDTQYF. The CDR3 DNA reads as TGCGCCAGCAGTTCCGGACTAGCGGGGGGCTCTTCCACAGATACGCAGTATTTT.

CDR3 sequence: CASSFGTGGNEQFF. Here the CDR3 DNA reads TGTGCCAGCAGCTTCGGGACAGGGGGGAATGAGCAGTTCTTC. J is TRBJ2-1 and V is TRBV13; 11 bases line up with TRBD1. The CDR3 consists of 14 residues. Trimming took 3 bases from V and 7 from J; bases not matched to a gene: 2. Germline CDR1 and CDR2: PRHDT and FYEKMQ (reference sequence).

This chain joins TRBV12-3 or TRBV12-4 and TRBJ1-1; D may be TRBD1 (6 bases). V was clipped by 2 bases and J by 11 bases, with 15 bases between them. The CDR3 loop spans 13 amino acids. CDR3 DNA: TGTGCCAGCAGTTTATCAGGGGTGGCCACTGCTTTCTTT. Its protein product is CASSLSGVATAFF.

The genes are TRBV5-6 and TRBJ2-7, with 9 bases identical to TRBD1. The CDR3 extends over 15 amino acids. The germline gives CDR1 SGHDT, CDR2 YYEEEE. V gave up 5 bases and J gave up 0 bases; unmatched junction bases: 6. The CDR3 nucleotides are TGTGCCAGCAGTGGACAGGGGTCGAGCTCCTACGAGCAGTACTTC. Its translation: CASSGQGSSSYEQYF.

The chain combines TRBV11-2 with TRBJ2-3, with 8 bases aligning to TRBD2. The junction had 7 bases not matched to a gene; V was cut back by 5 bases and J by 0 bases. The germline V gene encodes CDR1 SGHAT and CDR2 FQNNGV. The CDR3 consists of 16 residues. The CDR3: CASSRSTSDSTDTQYF. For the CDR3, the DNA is TGTGCCAGCAGCCGCTCGACTAGCGATAGCACAGATACGCAGTATTTT. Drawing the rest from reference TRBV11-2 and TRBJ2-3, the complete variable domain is EAGVAQSPRYKIIEKRQSVAFWCNPISGHATLYWYQQILGQGPKLLIQFQNNGVVDDSQLPKDRFSAERLKGVDSTLKIQPAKLEDSAVYLCASSRSTSDSTDTQYFGPGTRLTVL.

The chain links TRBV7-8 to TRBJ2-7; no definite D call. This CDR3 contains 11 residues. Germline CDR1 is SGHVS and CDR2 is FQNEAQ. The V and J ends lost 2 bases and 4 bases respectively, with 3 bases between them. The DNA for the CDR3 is TGTGCCAGCAGCTTACAGTACGAGCAGTACTTC. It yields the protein CASSLQYEQYF.

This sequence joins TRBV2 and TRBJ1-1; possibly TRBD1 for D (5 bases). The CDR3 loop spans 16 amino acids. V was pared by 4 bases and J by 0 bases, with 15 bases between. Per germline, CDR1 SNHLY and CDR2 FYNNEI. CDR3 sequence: CASSVGRGSMNTEAFF. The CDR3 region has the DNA TGTGCCAGCAGTGTGGGGAGGGGCAGTATGAACACTGAAGCTTTCTTT.

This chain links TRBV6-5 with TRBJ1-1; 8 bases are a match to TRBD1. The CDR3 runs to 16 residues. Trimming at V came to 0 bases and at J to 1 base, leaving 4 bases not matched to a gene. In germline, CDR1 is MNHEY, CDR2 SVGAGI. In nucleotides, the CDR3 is TGTGCCAGCAGTTACTCCTGGACAGGGACGAACACTGAAGCTTTCTTT. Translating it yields CASSYSWTGTNTEAFF.

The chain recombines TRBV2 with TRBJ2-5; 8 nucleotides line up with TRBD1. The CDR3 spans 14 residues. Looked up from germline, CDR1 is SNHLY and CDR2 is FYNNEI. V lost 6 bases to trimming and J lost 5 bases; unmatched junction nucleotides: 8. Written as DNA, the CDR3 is TGTGCCAGCAGCGCAGACAGGGGACGGGAGACCCAGTACTTC. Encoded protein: CASSADRGRETQYF.

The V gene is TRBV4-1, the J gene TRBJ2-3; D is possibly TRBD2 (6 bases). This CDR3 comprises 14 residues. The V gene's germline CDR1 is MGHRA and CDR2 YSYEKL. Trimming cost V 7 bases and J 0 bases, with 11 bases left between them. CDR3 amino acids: CASTIAVSTDTQYF. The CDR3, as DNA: TGCGCCAGCACCATAGCGGTTAGCACAGATACGCAGTATTTT.

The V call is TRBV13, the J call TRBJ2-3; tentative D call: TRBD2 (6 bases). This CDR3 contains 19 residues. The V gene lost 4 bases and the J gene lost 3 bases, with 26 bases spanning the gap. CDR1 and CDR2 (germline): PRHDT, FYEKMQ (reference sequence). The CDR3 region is CASSSTRDWNLFETDTQYF. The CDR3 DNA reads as TGTGCCAGCAGCTCGACCCGGGACTGGAACCTATTCGAGACAGATACGCAGTATTTT.

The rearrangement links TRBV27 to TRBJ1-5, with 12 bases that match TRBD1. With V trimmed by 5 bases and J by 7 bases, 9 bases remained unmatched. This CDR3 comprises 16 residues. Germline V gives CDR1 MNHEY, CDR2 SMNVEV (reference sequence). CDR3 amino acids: CASSPGTGGWYQPQHF. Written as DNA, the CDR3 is TGTGCCAGCAGTCCCGGGACAGGGGGCTGGTACCAGCCCCAGCATTTT.